This TCR beta chain was identified in a study of cytomegalovirus exposure and HLA in healthy donors. In the study overall: Out of about 190 million T cells, an earlier analysis found some 110 million unique TCR beta sequences in total.

PCR used 60 Vbeta primers and 13 Jbeta primers. Original methodology: It was a later analysis that counted 83 million or so unique TCR beta chains, of which roughly 10 million were shared. The repertoire was sequenced with immunoSEQ multiplex PCR; TCRdb's copy has only in-frame clones and lacks some. V and J calls and clone size are given by that table; D and trimming were obtained from the DNA. The sample has about 94,000 clones; about 80% are singletons. Sequencing input: PBMCs. This clonotype originated in a male donor in good health and CMV-seronegative.

The CDR3 loop reads CASSLGTGAYGYTF. Written as DNA, the CDR3 is TGTGCCAGCAGCTTAGGTACAGGGGCGTATGGCTACACCTTC. The chain carries TRBV7-2 and TRBJ1-2, with 7 bases matching TRBD1. Trimming removed 1 base from V and 5 bases from J; junction bases left unmatched: 4. The CDR3 sequence is 14 residues long. Germline V gene sequence: CDR1 SGHTA, CDR2 FQGNSA.